The rows below give T cell receptor beta chains drawn from one sample of a study of blood T cell repertoires in COVID-19. Assay: immunoSEQ multiplex PCR; the TCRdb copy retains only in-frame clones and omits some. The repertoire holds about 68,000 clones, with roughly 85% as singletons. The sample taken for sequencing was peripheral blood. All receptors derive from a man in his fifties or sixties with acute or convalescent COVID-19. Each CDR3 is given with its conserved first and last residue. Fields, in order: J gene, V gene, CDR3 protein.

TRBJ2-3,TRBV5-1,CASSVSGARTDTQYF
TRBJ1-6,TRBV19,CASSIGGLNSPLHF
TRBJ2-5,TRBV20-1,CSASSGSRTQYF
TRBJ1-1,TRBV9,CASSLRQVANTEAFF
TRBJ2-2,TRBV23-1,CASSQWGQRSNTGELFF
TRBJ1-1,TRBV25-1,CASKGQGTGAFF
TRBJ2-1,TRBV6-5,CASSLAGDYNEQFF
TRBJ2-3,TRBV7-8,CASSYGSLTDTQYF
TRBJ2-3,TRBV6-2/TRBV6-3,CASSYAASTTDTQYF
TRBJ1-1,TRBV10-2,CASSEWQGFTEAFF
TRBJ1-2,TRBV5-1,CASSLATDYYGYTF
TRBJ1-1,TRBV15,CATSTRQNTEAFF
TRBJ2-5,TRBV5-5,CASSFQRQETQYF
TRBJ2-3,TRBV12-3/TRBV12-4,CASSSLATDTQYF
TRBJ2-5,TRBV5-4,CASSRALQETQYF
TRBJ2-3,TRBV11-1,CASSATGASTDTQYF
TRBJ2-5,TRBV11-3,CASSMGRETQYF
TRBJ1-2,TRBV7-9,CASSLGGGVGYTF
TRBJ2-3,TRBV30,CAWSRDGGNTDTQYF
TRBJ2-2,TRBV3-1/TRBV3-2,CASSQSDTGELFF
TRBJ2-3,TRBV3-1/TRBV3-2,CASSQDPLAGASTDTQYF
TRBJ2-5,TRBV5-1,CASSFRGRSGETQYF
TRBJ2-3,TRBV6-1,CASSEAGDRGLHRTDTQYF
TRBJ2-4,TRBV5-6,CASSAPGTGSENIQYF
TRBJ1-1,TRBV29-1,CSVRGHTEAFF
TRBJ2-3,TRBV24-1,CATSDLLTGGPDTQYF
TRBJ2-3,TRBV19,CASSIILRDRRTDTQYF
TRBJ2-2,TRBV7-2,CASSLVASGATGELFF
TRBJ1-2,TRBV5-4,CASSLPAGGVNYGYTF
TRBJ2-1,TRBV2,CASSEGLAGYNEQFF
TRBJ1-4,TRBV25-1,CASGEGASVNEKLFF
TRBJ1-2,TRBV9,CASSVVEFNYGYTF
TRBJ1-6,TRBV2,CASHRGRNSPLHF
TRBJ1-2,TRBV4-1,CASSQGRQGVYGYTF
TRBJ2-3,TRBV12-5,CASGLTRRDTQYF
TRBJ2-1,TRBV5-6,CASSFPRVRENEQFF
TRBJ1-1,TRBV5-1,CASSPQAGMNTEAFF
TRBJ2-7,TRBV7-9,CASTPSRWGLNEQYF
TRBJ1-2,TRBV14,CASSQNTWGDYGYTF
TRBJ1-5,TRBV7-6,CASSQQGSFQPQHF
TRBJ2-2,TRBV6-2/TRBV6-3,CASSYKQGPTGELFF
TRBJ1-6,TRBV5-4,CASSLGQGRSPLHF
TRBJ1-2,TRBV5-6,CASSPTPTSGGYTF
TRBJ2-3,TRBV5-1,CASSFLRGRGDTQYF
TRBJ2-6,TRBV15,CATSALFRESANVLTF
TRBJ2-7,TRBV6-1,CASSEVSRGHEQYF
TRBJ2-3,TRBV13,CASSLAAGTDTQYF
TRBJ1-1,TRBV29-1,CSVDSGGVTEAFF
TRBJ2-1,TRBV1,CTSSQQQRGKYNEQFF